The clone carrying this T cell receptor (beta chain) has more than one count but fewer than ten. Its antigen is not known. The sample comes from a study of CD8+ T cells in alopecia areata. Whole-study results and caveats: The study found that many expanded lesional clones persisted in scalp and blood during tofacitinib.

V dropped 5 bases and J dropped 2 bases, with 4 bases sitting between them. Germline-derived CDR1 and CDR2 are SQVTM and ANQGSEA. The CDR3 consists of 10 residues. Treatment given: oral pan-JAK inhibitor, 5-10 mg twice daily. cDNA serving as the sequencing template came from extracted, reverse transcribed RNA. TCRdb's copy holds only in-frame clones and misses some; the assay was immunoSEQ multiplex PCR. The sample lists approximately 170,000 clones, less than 70% occurring once. Sequenced here: CD4+ T cells sorted from blood, sampled at week 24, from a patient treated with tofacitinib. This chain joins TRBV29-1 and TRBJ2-7; no clear D gene. The sequence derives from a human donor with alopecia areata. CDR3 protein: CSVSTYEQYF. CDR3 sequence (DNA): TGCAGCGTTTCGACCTACGAGCAGTACTTC.